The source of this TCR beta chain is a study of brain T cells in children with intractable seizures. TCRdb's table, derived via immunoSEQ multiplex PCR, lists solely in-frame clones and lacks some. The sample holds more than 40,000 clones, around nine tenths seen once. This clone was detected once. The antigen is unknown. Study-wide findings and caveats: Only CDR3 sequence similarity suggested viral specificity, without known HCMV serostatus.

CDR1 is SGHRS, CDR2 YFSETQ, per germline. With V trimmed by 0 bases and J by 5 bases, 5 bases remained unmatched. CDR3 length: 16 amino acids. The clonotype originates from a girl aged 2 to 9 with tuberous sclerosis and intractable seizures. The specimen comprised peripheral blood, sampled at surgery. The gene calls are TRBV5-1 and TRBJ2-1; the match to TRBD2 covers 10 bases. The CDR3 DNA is TGCGCCAGCAGCTTGGGAGTTAGCGGGGGGAACAATGAGCAGTTCTTC. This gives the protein CASSLGVSGGNNEQFF.